A selection of T cell receptor beta chains follows, all from one sample in a study of CD8+ T cells in alopecia areata. Clones were sequenced by immunoSEQ multiplex PCR, and TCRdb holds only the in-frame ones, with some missing. This table has approximately 100,000 clones, 55% to 75% appearing once. Sequenced material: CD8+ T cells sorted from blood, taken between weeks 55 and 65, from a patient treated with tofacitinib. Receptor source: a human donor with alopecia areata. CDR3s include the opening cysteine and the closing phenylalanine or tryptophan. The order of the fields is clone size, V gene, J gene, D gene, CDR3 DNA, CDR3 protein. A D gene is named only where the DNA matches it firmly. Only some rows state a clone size, as once, few, many or a class for expanded clones.

clone size: NA; V gene: TRBV18; J gene: TRBJ1-5; D gene: TRBD1; CDR3 DNA: TGTGCCAGCTCACCACGGGACAGCTATCAGCCCCAGCATTTT; CDR3 protein: CASSPRDSYQPQHF
clone size: NA; V gene: TRBV5-4; J gene: TRBJ2-1; D gene: TRBD2; CDR3 DNA: TGTGCCAGCAGTCCGGGACTAGCCCCCCATGAGCAGTTCTTC; CDR3 protein: CASSPGLAPHEQFF
clone size: once; V gene: TRBV7-2; J gene: TRBJ1-1; D gene: TRBD1; CDR3 DNA: TGTGCCAGTGGCGACAGGGGTGAGACCACTGAAGCTTTCTTT; CDR3 protein: CASGDRGETTEAFF
clone size: NA; V gene: TRBV7-9; J gene: TRBJ1-1; D gene: NA; CDR3 DNA: TGTGCCAGCAGCTTTCTTACAGGGAAGAACACTGAAGCTTTCTTT; CDR3 protein: CASSFLTGKNTEAFF
clone size: NA; V gene: TRBV11-2; J gene: TRBJ2-4; D gene: NA; CDR3 DNA: TGTGCCAGCAGCGATAGATCGGGACTCACGCCGATAGCCAAAAACATTCAGTACTTC; CDR3 protein: CASSDRSGLTPIAKNIQYF
clone size: NA; V gene: TRBV13; J gene: TRBJ2-1; D gene: NA; CDR3 DNA: TGTGCCAGCAGCTTAGAACAGATGTGGGGCGATGAGCAGTTCTTC; CDR3 protein: CASSLEQMWGDEQFF
clone size: NA; V gene: TRBV28; J gene: TRBJ1-5; D gene: NA; CDR3 DNA: TGTGCCAGCAGTTTACCAGGGCCACCCAGTGAAGCCCAGCATTTT; CDR3 protein: CASSLPGPPSEAQHF
clone size: NA; V gene: TRBV29-1; J gene: TRBJ1-2; D gene: NA; CDR3 DNA: TGCAGCGCCACAACCGGGACAAGCTATGGCTACACCTTC; CDR3 protein: CSATTGTSYGYTF
clone size: NA; V gene: TRBV11-2; J gene: TRBJ2-1; D gene: NA; CDR3 DNA: TGTGCCAGCAGCACTGGACGGACTGCCTACAATGAGCAGTTCTTC; CDR3 protein: CASSTGRTAYNEQFF
clone size: NA; V gene: TRBV7-9; J gene: TRBJ2-5; D gene: TRBD1; CDR3 DNA: TGTGCCAGCATCCCTAAGGGACAGCCGGGGGAGACCCAGTACTTC; CDR3 protein: CASIPKGQPGETQYF
clone size: few; V gene: TRBV5-1; J gene: TRBJ2-5; D gene: TRBD1; CDR3 DNA: TGCGCCAGTCGGGACAGGTGGGAGACCCAGTACTTC; CDR3 protein: CASRDRWETQYF
clone size: NA; V gene: TRBV13; J gene: TRBJ2-2; D gene: NA; CDR3 DNA: TGTGCCAGCAGTGACGCTGGGGAGCTGTTTTTT; CDR3 protein: CASSDAGELFF
clone size: few; V gene: TRBV2; J gene: TRBJ2-3; D gene: NA; CDR3 DNA: TGTGCCAGCAGTGAACTTGCGGGGACTAGCACAGATACGCAGTATTTT; CDR3 protein: CASSELAGTSTDTQYF
clone size: NA; V gene: TRBV7-8; J gene: TRBJ2-3; D gene: NA; CDR3 DNA: TGTGCCAGCAGCTTGGGGCAGACGGCGCAGTATTTT; CDR3 protein: CASSLGQTAQYF
clone size: NA; V gene: TRBV29-1; J gene: TRBJ2-3; D gene: NA; CDR3 DNA: TGCAGCGTTGAAAATTGGGCTACGCAGTATTTT; CDR3 protein: CSVENWATQYF
clone size: NA; V gene: TRBV4-1; J gene: TRBJ1-5; D gene: TRBD1; CDR3 DNA: TGCGCCAGCAGCCCGGGACAGGGAAGGGATCAGCCCCAGCATTTT; CDR3 protein: CASSPGQGRDQPQHF
clone size: NA; V gene: TRBV6-5; J gene: TRBJ2-5; D gene: NA; CDR3 DNA: TGTGCCAGCAGTTACCACGAGACCCAGTACTTC; CDR3 protein: CASSYHETQYF
clone size: few; V gene: TRBV10-3; J gene: TRBJ2-6; D gene: NA; CDR3 DNA: TGTGCCATCAGGACCGGGACATCTGCATACTCTGGGGCCAACGTCCTGACTTTC; CDR3 protein: CAIRTGTSAYSGANVLTF
clone size: NA; V gene: TRBV4-1; J gene: TRBJ2-5; D gene: NA; CDR3 DNA: TGCGCCAGCAGCCAAGATCGCCGGGGGGAGACCCAGTACTTC; CDR3 protein: CASSQDRRGETQYF
clone size: NA; V gene: TRBV28; J gene: TRBJ2-5; D gene: NA; CDR3 DNA: TGTGCCAGCAGTTTTACGGGGGCCAGGGGGGAGACCCAGTACTTC; CDR3 protein: CASSFTGARGETQYF
clone size: NA; V gene: TRBV6-5; J gene: TRBJ2-7; D gene: TRBD2; CDR3 DNA: TGTGCCAGCAGTTACTCGTCTAGCGGGGGCCGGTACGAGCAGTACTTC; CDR3 protein: CASSYSSSGGRYEQYF
clone size: NA; V gene: TRBV4-1; J gene: TRBJ2-7; D gene: NA; CDR3 DNA: TGCGCCAGCAGCCAAGATGACGTAGGGATCCCCGAGCAGTACTTC; CDR3 protein: CASSQDDVGIPEQYF
clone size: NA; V gene: TRBV7-9; J gene: TRBJ1-1; D gene: NA; CDR3 DNA: TGTGCCAGCAGCTTAGCCCAGAGCAGAACTGAAGCTTTCTTT; CDR3 protein: CASSLAQSRTEAFF
clone size: NA; V gene: TRBV30; J gene: TRBJ2-7; D gene: NA; CDR3 DNA: TGTGCCTGCACGGGACCCTACGAGCAGTACTTC; CDR3 protein: CACTGPYEQYF
clone size: NA; V gene: TRBV2; J gene: TRBJ2-7; D gene: TRBD1; CDR3 DNA: TGTGCCAGCACCGGACAGGGGATGGTCTACGAGCAGTACTTC; CDR3 protein: CASTGQGMVYEQYF
clone size: NA; V gene: TRBV7-8; J gene: TRBJ1-2; D gene: NA; CDR3 DNA: TGTGCCAGCGGGGACATTGTCCCGTTAAACTATGGCTACACCTTC; CDR3 protein: CASGDIVPLNYGYTF
clone size: NA; V gene: TRBV30; J gene: TRBJ1-1; D gene: TRBD1; CDR3 DNA: TGTGCCTGGAGTGTAAGGGGGCAGGGGGCTTGGAACACTGAAGCTTTCTTT; CDR3 protein: CAWSVRGQGAWNTEAFF
clone size: NA; V gene: TRBV13; J gene: TRBJ2-7; D gene: NA; CDR3 DNA: TGTGCCAGCAGCTCAGATTCCCCCTACGAGCAGTACTTC; CDR3 protein: CASSSDSPYEQYF
clone size: few; V gene: TRBV27; J gene: TRBJ2-1; D gene: TRBD2; CDR3 DNA: TGTGCCAGCGGACTAGAAAGCTCCTACAATGAGCAGTTCTTC; CDR3 protein: CASGLESSYNEQFF
clone size: NA; V gene: TRBV7-9; J gene: TRBJ2-7; D gene: TRBD2; CDR3 DNA: TGTGCCAGCAGCCCGGGGGGAGCCTACGAGCAGTACTTC; CDR3 protein: CASSPGGAYEQYF
clone size: NA; V gene: TRBV11-2; J gene: TRBJ1-3; D gene: NA; CDR3 DNA: TGTGCCAGCAGCCGAGCCCGGGGGCCTGGAAACACCATATATTTT; CDR3 protein: CASSRARGPGNTIYF
clone size: once; V gene: TRBV25-1; J gene: TRBJ1-1; D gene: TRBD1; CDR3 DNA: TGTGCCAGCGGACAGGGGAACACTGAAGCTTTCTTT; CDR3 protein: CASGQGNTEAFF
clone size: NA; V gene: TRBV27; J gene: TRBJ2-7; D gene: NA; CDR3 DNA: TGTGCCAGCAGTCCTGGGGACACCTACGAGCAGTACTTC; CDR3 protein: CASSPGDTYEQYF
clone size: once; V gene: TRBV30; J gene: TRBJ2-7; D gene: NA; CDR3 DNA: TGTGCCTGGGGTGACTACGAGCAGTACTTC; CDR3 protein: CAWGDYEQYF
clone size: NA; V gene: TRBV19; J gene: TRBJ2-1; D gene: TRBD2; CDR3 DNA: TGTGCCAGTAGTAGACTAGCGGGCGAGGGCAATGAGCAGTTCTTC; CDR3 protein: CASSRLAGEGNEQFF
clone size: NA; V gene: TRBV9; J gene: TRBJ2-7; D gene: NA; CDR3 DNA: TGTGCCAGCAACCCGGGACACTCCTACGAGCAGTACTTC; CDR3 protein: CASNPGHSYEQYF
clone size: NA; V gene: TRBV7-9; J gene: TRBJ2-2; D gene: NA; CDR3 DNA: TGTGCCAGCAGCTCGGGGCCAGGGGGGCTGACCGGGGAGCTGTTTTTT; CDR3 protein: CASSSGPGGLTGELFF
clone size: NA; V gene: TRBV19; J gene: TRBJ2-1; D gene: NA; CDR3 DNA: TGTGCCAGTAGCCCGGGCGGGTACAATGAGCAGTTCTTC; CDR3 protein: CASSPGGYNEQFF
clone size: NA; V gene: TRBV5-6; J gene: TRBJ1-2; D gene: TRBD1; CDR3 DNA: TGTGCCAGCAGCCCCGGGACAGGGATTCGTGGCTACACCTTC; CDR3 protein: CASSPGTGIRGYTF
clone size: few; V gene: TRBV29-1; J gene: TRBJ2-1; D gene: NA; CDR3 DNA: TGCAGCGTTGGTCTCGTAGTGGGGGGAGGTGAGTTCTTC; CDR3 protein: CSVGLVVGGGEFF
clone size: medium-sized; V gene: TRBV2; J gene: TRBJ1-6; D gene: NA; CDR3 DNA: TGTGCCAGCAGTGACGCAGGATCTAATTCACCCCTCCACTTT; CDR3 protein: CASSDAGSNSPLHF
clone size: few; V gene: TRBV5-1; J gene: TRBJ2-1; D gene: NA; CDR3 DNA: TGCGCCAGCAGCTTGACAGTCAATGAGCAGTTCTTC; CDR3 protein: CASSLTVNEQFF
clone size: NA; V gene: TRBV27; J gene: TRBJ2-3; D gene: NA; CDR3 DNA: TGTGCCAGCCGGGGCGGTTTGGGCAACCGATTCACAGATACGCAGTATTTT; CDR3 protein: CASRGGLGNRFTDTQYF
clone size: few; V gene: TRBV6-6; J gene: TRBJ1-4; D gene: NA; CDR3 DNA: TGTGCCAGCAGTACTCCGGGCCATAATGAAAAACTGTTTTTT; CDR3 protein: CASSTPGHNEKLFF
clone size: NA; V gene: TRBV5-4; J gene: TRBJ2-7; D gene: NA; CDR3 DNA: TGTGCCAGCAGCTTGGGAGCCAGCGAGCAGTACTTC; CDR3 protein: CASSLGASEQYF
clone size: few; V gene: TRBV9; J gene: TRBJ2-3; D gene: NA; CDR3 DNA: TGTGCCAGCAGCGTAGGCATCACAGATACGCAGTATTTT; CDR3 protein: CASSVGITDTQYF
clone size: NA; V gene: TRBV25-1; J gene: TRBJ2-2; D gene: NA; CDR3 DNA: TGTGCCAGCACCCCCTCGGGGCCCGGGGAGCTGTTTTTT; CDR3 protein: CASTPSGPGELFF
clone size: NA; V gene: TRBV6-4; J gene: TRBJ2-5; D gene: NA; CDR3 DNA: TGTGCCAGCAGTGCGACTAGTGAAGAGACCCAGTACTTC; CDR3 protein: CASSATSEETQYF
clone size: NA; V gene: TRBV5-6; J gene: TRBJ1-6; D gene: NA; CDR3 DNA: TGTGCCAGCGCAGAATCTAATTCACCCCTCCACTTT; CDR3 protein: CASAESNSPLHF
clone size: NA; V gene: TRBV30; J gene: TRBJ1-4; D gene: TRBD1; CDR3 DNA: TGTGCCTGGGGAGGTACAGGGGACGAAAAACTGTTTTTT; CDR3 protein: CAWGGTGDEKLFF
clone size: NA; V gene: TRBV6-1; J gene: TRBJ1-2; D gene: NA; CDR3 DNA: TGTGCCAGCAGTGAAGCGCTTGACGGTGCTAACTATGGCTACACCTTC; CDR3 protein: CASSEALDGANYGYTF
clone size: NA; V gene: TRBV2; J gene: TRBJ2-7; D gene: NA; CDR3 DNA: TGTGCCAGCAGTGCGAGGGAGCAGTACTTC; CDR3 protein: CASSAREQYF
clone size: NA; V gene: TRBV5-5; J gene: TRBJ1-1; D gene: NA; CDR3 DNA: TGTGCCAGCAGCTCATTTCAGGGTTACTGGGCTTTCTTT; CDR3 protein: CASSSFQGYWAFF
clone size: NA; V gene: TRBV7-8; J gene: TRBJ1-5; D gene: NA; CDR3 DNA: TGTGCCAGCAGCTTAGCCGAAAATCAGCCCCAGCATTTT; CDR3 protein: CASSLAENQPQHF
clone size: NA; V gene: TRBV6-5; J gene: TRBJ2-4; D gene: NA; CDR3 DNA: TGTGCCAGCGGGACGGGCAACAAAAACATTCAGTACTTC; CDR3 protein: CASGTGNKNIQYF
clone size: few; V gene: TRBV30; J gene: TRBJ1-2; D gene: NA; CDR3 DNA: TGTGCCTCGGGATCTAACTATGGCTACACCTTC; CDR3 protein: CASGSNYGYTF